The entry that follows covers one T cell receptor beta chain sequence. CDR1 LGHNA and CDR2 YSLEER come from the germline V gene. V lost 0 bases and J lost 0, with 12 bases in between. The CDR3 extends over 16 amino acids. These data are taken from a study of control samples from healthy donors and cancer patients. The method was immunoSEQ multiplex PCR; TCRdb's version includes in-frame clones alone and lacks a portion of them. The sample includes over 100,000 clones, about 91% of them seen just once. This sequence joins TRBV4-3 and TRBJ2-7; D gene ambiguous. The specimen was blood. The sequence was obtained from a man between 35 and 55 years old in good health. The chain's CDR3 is CASSQDSYVPSYEQYF. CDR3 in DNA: TGCGCCAGCAGCCAAGATTCGTACGTCCCCTCCTACGAGCAGTACTTC.